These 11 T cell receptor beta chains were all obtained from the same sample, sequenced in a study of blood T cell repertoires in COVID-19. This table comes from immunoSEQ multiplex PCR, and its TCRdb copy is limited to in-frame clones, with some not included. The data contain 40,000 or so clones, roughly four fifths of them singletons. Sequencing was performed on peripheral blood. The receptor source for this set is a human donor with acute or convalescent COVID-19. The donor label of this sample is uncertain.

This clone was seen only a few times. CDR3 bases: TGTGCCAGCAGTGGCACAGCGGGGGGGCCGTCTGGTGAGCAGTTCTTC. Translated: CASSGTAGGPSGEQFF. The rearrangement joins TRBV25-1 to TRBJ2-1; TRBD2 matches 10 bases. The CDR3 extends over 16 amino acids. Germline V gene data show CDR1 as MGHDK and CDR2 as SYGVNS. Losses at the gene ends were 4 bases for V and 9 bases for J; bases not matched to a gene: 12. Full variable domain (outside the CDR3, taken from reference TRBV25-1 and TRBJ2-1): EADIYQTPRYLVIGTGKKITLECSQTMGHDKMYWYQQDPGMELHLIHYSYGVNSTEKGDLSSESTVSRIRTEHFPLTLESARPSHTSQYLCASSGTAGGPSGEQFFGPGTRLTVL.

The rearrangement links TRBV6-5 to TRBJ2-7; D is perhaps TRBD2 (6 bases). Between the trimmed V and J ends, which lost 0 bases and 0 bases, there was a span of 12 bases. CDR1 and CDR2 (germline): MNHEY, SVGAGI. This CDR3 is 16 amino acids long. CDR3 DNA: TGTGCCAGCAGTTACTCGATTAGCGGTTACTCCTACGAGCAGTACTTC. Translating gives CASSYSISGYSYEQYF.

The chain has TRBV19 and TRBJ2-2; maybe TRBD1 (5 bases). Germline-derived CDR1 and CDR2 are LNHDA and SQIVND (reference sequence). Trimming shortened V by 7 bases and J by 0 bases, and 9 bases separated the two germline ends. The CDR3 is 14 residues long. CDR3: CASIAGTNTGELFF. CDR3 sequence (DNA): TGTGCCAGTATTGCAGGGACGAACACCGGGGAGCTGTTTTTT.

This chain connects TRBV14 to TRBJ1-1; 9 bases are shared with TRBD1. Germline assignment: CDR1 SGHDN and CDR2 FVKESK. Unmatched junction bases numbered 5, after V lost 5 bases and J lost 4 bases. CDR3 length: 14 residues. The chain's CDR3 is CASSARTGVTEAFF. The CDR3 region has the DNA TGTGCCAGCAGCGCCCGGACAGGGGTCACTGAAGCTTTCTTT.

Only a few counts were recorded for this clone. The CDR3 loop is CASGIRGNTEAFF. The CDR3 DNA follows: TGTGCCAGCGGAATCAGGGGGAACACTGAAGCTTTCTTT. The chain uses TRBV6-5 and TRBJ1-1; TRBD1 might be the D (6 bases). This CDR3 has 13 residues. Between the trimmed V and J ends, which lost 8 bases and 1 base, there was a span of 11 bases. Germline assignment: CDR1 MNHEY and CDR2 SVGAGI.

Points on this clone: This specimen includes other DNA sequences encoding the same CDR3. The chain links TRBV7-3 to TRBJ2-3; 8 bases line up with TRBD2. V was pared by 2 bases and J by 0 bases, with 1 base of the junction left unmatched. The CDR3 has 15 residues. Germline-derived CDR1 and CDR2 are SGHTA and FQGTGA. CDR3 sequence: CASSLAGGSTDTQYF. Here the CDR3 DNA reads TGTGCCAGCAGCTTAGCGGGAGGAAGCACAGATACGCAGTATTTT.

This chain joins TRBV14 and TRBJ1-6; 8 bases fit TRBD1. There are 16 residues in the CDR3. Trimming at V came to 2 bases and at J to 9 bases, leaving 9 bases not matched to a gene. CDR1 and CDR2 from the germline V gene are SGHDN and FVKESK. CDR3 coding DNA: TGTGCCAGCAGCCAAAATTTTGGACAGGGCGGTTCACCCCTCCACTTT. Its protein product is CASSQNFGQGGSPLHF.

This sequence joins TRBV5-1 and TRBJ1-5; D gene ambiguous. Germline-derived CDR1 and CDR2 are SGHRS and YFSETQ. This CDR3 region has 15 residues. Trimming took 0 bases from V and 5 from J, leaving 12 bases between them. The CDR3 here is CASSLDTPEDQPQHF. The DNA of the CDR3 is TGCGCCAGCAGCTTGGACACCCCTGAAGATCAGCCCCAGCATTTT.

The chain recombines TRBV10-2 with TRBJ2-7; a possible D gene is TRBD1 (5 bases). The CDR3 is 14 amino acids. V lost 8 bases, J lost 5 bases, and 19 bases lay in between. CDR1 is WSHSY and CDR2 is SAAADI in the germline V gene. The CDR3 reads CASRVQGLGDEQYF. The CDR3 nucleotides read TGCGCCAGCCGAGTCCAGGGTCTAGGAGACGAGCAGTACTTC.

CDR3 region: CASSLEYEQYF. CDR3 coding DNA: TGTGCCAGCAGTTTGGAGTACGAGCAGTACTTC. The gene calls are TRBV28 and TRBJ2-7; no clear D. V was shortened by 3 bases and J by 4 bases, with 4 bases between the two germline ends. The germline gives CDR1 MDHEN, CDR2 SYDVKM. The CDR3 consists of 11 residues.

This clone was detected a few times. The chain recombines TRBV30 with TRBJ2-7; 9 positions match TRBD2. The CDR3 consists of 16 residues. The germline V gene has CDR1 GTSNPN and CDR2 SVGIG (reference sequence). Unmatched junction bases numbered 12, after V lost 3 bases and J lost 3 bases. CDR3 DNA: TGTGCCTGGAGGCAAACCACCGGGACTAGCTTCTACGAGCAGTACTTC. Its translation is CAWRQTTGTSFYEQYF.